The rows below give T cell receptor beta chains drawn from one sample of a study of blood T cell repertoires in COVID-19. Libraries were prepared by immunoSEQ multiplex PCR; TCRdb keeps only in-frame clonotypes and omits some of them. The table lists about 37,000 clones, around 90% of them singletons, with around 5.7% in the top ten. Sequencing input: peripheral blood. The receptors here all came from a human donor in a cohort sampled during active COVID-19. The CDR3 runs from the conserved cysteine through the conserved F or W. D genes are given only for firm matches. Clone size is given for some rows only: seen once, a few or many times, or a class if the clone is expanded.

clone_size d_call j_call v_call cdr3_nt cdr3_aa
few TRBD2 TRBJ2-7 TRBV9 TGTGCCAGCAGCGTTCAAGGGGCTAGCGGGGCCTCGGGGCAGTACTTC CASSVQGASGASGQYF
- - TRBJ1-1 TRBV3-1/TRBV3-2 TGTGCCAGCAGCCAAGTCGGGAACACTGAAGCTTTCTTT CASSQVGNTEAFF
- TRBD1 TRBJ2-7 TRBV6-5 TGTGCCAGCAGTTATGAGGGGGCCAGCTCCTACGAGCAGTACTTC CASSYEGASSYEQYF
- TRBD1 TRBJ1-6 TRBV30 TGTGCCTGGACTCCCGGGACAGGTGATTCACCCCTCCACTTT CAWTPGTGDSPLHF
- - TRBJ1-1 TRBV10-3 TGTGCCATCGGTCATGGGGGGGACCCGGCTGAAGCTTTCTTT CAIGHGGDPAEAFF
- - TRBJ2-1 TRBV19 TGTGCCAGTAGTATCTCAGCGTCTGGTAGGAATGAGCAGTTCTTC CASSISASGRNEQFF
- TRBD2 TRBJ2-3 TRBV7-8 TGTGCCAGCAGCTTACTAGCGGGAGGCACAGATACGCAGTATTTT CASSLLAGGTDTQYF
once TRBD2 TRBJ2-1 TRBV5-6 TGTGCCAGCAGCTTGGCTAGCGGGGTCGACAATGAGCAGTTCTTC CASSLASGVDNEQFF
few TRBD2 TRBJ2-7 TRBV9 TGTGCCAGCAGCGGTAGCGGGAGGATCGACGAGCAGTACTTC CASSGSGRIDEQYF
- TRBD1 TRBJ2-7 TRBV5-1 TGCGCCAGCAGCTTGGGTCTTGGACAGGGTAGGGGCGAGCAGTACTTC CASSLGLGQGRGEQYF
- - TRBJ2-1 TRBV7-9 TGTGCCAGCAGCCCCCACCCGTTTGGCGAGCAGTTCTTC CASSPHPFGEQFF
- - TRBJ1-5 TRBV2 TGTGCCAGCAGTTCGGGAGTGAATAAGCCCCAGCATTTT CASSSGVNKPQHF
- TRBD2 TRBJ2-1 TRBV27 TGTGCCAGCAGTTCCTTATCCCGACTAGCCAATGAGCAGTTCTTC CASSSLSRLANEQFF
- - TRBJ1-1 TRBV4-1 TGCGCCAGCAGCCGGCTAGTGGACACTGAAGCTTTCTTT CASSRLVDTEAFF
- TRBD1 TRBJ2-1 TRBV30 TGTGCCTGGGATACAGGGGGCTACAATGAGCAGTTCTTC CAWDTGGYNEQFF
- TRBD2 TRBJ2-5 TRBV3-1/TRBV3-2 TGTGCCAGCAGCTCCAGGGCGGGAGGAGAGACCCAGTACTTC CASSSRAGGETQYF
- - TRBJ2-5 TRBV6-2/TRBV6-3 TGTGCCAGCAGTTCCCTGGTGTTTACGAGAGAGACCCAGTACTTC CASSSLVFTRETQYF
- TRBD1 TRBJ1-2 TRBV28 TGTGCCAGCAGTTCTCACCGGGACAGTGACGACTATGGCTACACCTTC CASSSHRDSDDYGYTF
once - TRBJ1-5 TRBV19 TGTGCCAGTAGTGACGAGGGGGATCAGCCCCAGCATTTT CASSDEGDQPQHF
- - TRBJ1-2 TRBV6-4 TGTGCCAGCAGTCCGGACGGGGATATGGGCTACACCTTC CASSPDGDMGYTF
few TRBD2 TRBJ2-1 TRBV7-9 TGTGCCAGCAGCACCCTACTAGCGGGTATCAATGAGCAGTTCTTC CASSTLLAGINEQFF
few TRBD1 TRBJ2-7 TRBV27 TGTGCCAGCAGTCGCCCCACCGGGACAGGGGGCTGGGAGCAGTACTTC CASSRPTGTGGWEQYF
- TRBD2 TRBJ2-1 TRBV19 TGTGCCAGTAGTTCAAAGGGACTAGGCAGCAATGAGCAGTTCTTC CASSSKGLGSNEQFF
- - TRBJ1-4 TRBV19 TGTGCCACCATTCCGGGACTCCGGGAGGAAAAACTGTTTTTT CATIPGLREEKLFF
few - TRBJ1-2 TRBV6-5 TGTGCCCGGGACTCATCCTACGGCGGCTATGGCTACACCTTC CARDSSYGGYGYTF
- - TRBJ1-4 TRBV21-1 TGTGCCAGCAGCAAGATGCGAGGGACAGGGGCGGAAAGAAGGGCTAATGAAAAACTGTTTTTT CASSKMRGTGAERRANEKLFF
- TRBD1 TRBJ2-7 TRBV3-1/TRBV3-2 TGTGCCAGCAGCCTCGGGACAGGGCACTCCTACGAGCAGTACTTC CASSLGTGHSYEQYF
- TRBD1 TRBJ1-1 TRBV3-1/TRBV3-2 TGTGCCAGCAGCCAAGATGCAGGGGGCACTGAAGCTTTCTTT CASSQDAGGTEAFF
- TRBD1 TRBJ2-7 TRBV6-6 TGTGCCAGCAGAGCCACAGGGGGCTCCTACGAGCAGTACTTC CASRATGGSYEQYF
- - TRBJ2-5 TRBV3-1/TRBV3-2 TGTGCCAGCAGCTTCCTCGTGCTGGGCGAAGAGACCCAGTACTTC CASSFLVLGEETQYF
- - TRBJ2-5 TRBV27 TGTGCCAGCAGGCCTTTGGCGTCCTTCCGGGACATTGAGGAGACCCAGTACTTC CASRPLASFRDIEETQYF
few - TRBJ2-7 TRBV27 TGTGCCAGCAGTTTCAGGAGGGAGTCCGAGCAGTACTTC CASSFRRESEQYF
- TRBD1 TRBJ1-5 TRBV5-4 TGTGCCAGCAGCGTGGACAGGGATCAGCCCCAGCATTTT CASSVDRDQPQHF
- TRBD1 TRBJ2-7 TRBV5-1 TGCGCCAGCAGCTTGGCGACAGGGGACTCCTACGAGCAGTACTTC CASSLATGDSYEQYF
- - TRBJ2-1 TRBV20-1 TGCAGTGCTAGTCGGGGATACAATGAGCAGTTCTTC CSASRGYNEQFF
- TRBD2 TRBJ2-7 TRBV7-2 TGTGCCAGCAGCCCCACTAGCGGGAGTGGTAACGAGCAGTACTTC CASSPTSGSGNEQYF
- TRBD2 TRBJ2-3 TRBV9 TGTGCCAGCAGCCCCCTCAGCGGGAGTGCAGATACGCAGTATTTT CASSPLSGSADTQYF
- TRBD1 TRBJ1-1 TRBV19 TGTGCCAGTAGCAACAGCCCGACAGGGCACACTGAAGCTTTCTTT CASSNSPTGHTEAFF
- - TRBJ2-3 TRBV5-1 TGCGCCAGCAGCCAAGGAGGGGGCGCTAGCACAGATACGCAGTATTTT CASSQGGGASTDTQYF
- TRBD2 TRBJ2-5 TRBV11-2 TGTGCCAGCAGCCCCTTGGGGCTAGCGGGTTTGGAGACCCAGTACTTC CASSPLGLAGLETQYF
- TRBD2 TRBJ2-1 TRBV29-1 TGCAGCGTTGAATTTGGGGGAGGGAATGAGCAGTTCTTC CSVEFGGGNEQFF
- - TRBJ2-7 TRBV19 TGTGCCAGTAGTATTGCGTACAGCTCCTACGAGCAGTACTTC CASSIAYSSYEQYF
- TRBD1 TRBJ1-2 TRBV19 TGTGCCAGTAGTCCAAGGACAGGGGACCTCTATGGCTACACCTTC CASSPRTGDLYGYTF
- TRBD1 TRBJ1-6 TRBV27 TGTGCCAGCACCGGACAGGGAGCTAATAATTCACCCCTCCACTTT CASTGQGANNSPLHF
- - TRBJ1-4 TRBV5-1 TGCGCCAGCAGCTTGGCCAATGACAGAAATGAAAAACTGTTTTTT CASSLANDRNEKLFF
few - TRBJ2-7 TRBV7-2 TGTGCCAGCAGCTCCAGGGGCCTCTCCTACGAGCAGTACTTC CASSSRGLSYEQYF
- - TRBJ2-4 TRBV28 TGTGCCAGCAGCTCCCCCCGGGAACTAGCCAAAAACATTCAGTACTTC CASSSPRELAKNIQYF
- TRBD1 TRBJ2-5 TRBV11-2 TGTGCCAGCAGCACCAGGACAGGGGATGTAGAGACCCAGTACTTC CASSTRTGDVETQYF
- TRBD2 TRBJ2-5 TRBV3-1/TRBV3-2 TGTGCCAGCAGCCAGCTAGCGGGGCTCCGCCGGGAGACCCAGTACTTC CASSQLAGLRRETQYF
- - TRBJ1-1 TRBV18 TGTGCCAGCTCACCGGGACTTGAAGCTTTCTTT CASSPGLEAFF